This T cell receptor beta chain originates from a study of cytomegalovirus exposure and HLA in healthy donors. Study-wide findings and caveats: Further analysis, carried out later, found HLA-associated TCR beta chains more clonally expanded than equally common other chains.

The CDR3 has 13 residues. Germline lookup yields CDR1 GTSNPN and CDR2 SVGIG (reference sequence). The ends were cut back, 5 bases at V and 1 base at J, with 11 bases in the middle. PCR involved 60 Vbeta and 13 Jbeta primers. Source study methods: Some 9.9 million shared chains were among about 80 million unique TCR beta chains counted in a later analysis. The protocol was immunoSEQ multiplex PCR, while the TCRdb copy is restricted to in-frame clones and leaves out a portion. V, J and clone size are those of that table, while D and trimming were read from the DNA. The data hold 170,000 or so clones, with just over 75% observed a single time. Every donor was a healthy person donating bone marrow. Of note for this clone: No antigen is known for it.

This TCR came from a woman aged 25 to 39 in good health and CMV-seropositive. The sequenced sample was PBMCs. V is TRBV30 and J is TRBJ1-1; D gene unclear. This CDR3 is CAWDSGQNTEAFF. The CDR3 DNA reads TGTGCCTGGGATAGCGGTCAGAACACTGAAGCTTTCTTT.